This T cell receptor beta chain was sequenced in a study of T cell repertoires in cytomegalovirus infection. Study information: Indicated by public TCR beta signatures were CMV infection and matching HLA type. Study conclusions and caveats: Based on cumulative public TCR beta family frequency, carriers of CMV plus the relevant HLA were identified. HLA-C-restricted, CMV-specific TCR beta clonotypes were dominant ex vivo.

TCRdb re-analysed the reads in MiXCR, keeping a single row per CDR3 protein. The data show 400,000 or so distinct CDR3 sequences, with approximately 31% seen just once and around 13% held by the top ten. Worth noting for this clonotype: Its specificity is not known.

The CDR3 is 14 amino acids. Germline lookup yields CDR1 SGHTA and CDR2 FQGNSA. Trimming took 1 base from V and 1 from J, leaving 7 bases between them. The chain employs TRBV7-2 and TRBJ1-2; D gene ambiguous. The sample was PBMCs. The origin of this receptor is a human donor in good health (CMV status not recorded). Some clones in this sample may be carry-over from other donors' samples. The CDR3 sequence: CASSLDTVNYGYTF. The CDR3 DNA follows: TGTGCCAGCAGCTTAGATACGGTTAACTATGGCTACACCTTC.